The 13 T cell receptor beta chains reported below all come from one sample, sequenced in a study of CD8+CD57+ T cells in acquired aplastic anemia. In patients chosen for sequencing, flow cytometry had shown CD8+CD57+ cell expansion. Template material for TCR beta VDJ and CDR3 profiling consisted of genomic DNA. TCRdb independently ran MiXCR on the reads; one entry per CDR3 protein. Altogether 160,000 or so distinct CDR3 sequences are present, 71% being singletons, with the ten largest covering about 50%. What was sequenced was sorted CD4+, CD8+, or CD8+CD57+ T cells (not recorded which) from PBMCs. The receptors derive from a human donor with aplastic anemia.

The V gene is TRBV7-9, the J gene TRBJ2-7, with a possible D match to TRBD1 (6 bases). The CDR3 runs to 15 residues. Trimming stripped 5 bases from V and 2 bases from J, with 16 bases between. CDR1 is SEHNR, CDR2 FQNEAQ, per germline (reference sequence). CDR3 coding DNA: TGTGCCAGCAGCCCGCTGGGGGCGTCTACCTACGAGCAGTACTTC. It is translated as CASSPLGASTYEQYF.

The chain has TRBV7-2 and TRBJ2-5; D could derive from TRBD1 or TRBD2 (5 bases each). CDR3 length: 14 amino acids. Germline-derived CDR1 and CDR2 are SGHTA and FQGNSA. Trimming pared 8 bases from V and 2 bases from J, leaving 15 bases between. CDR3 sequence: CASRQGPSQETQYF. CDR3 in DNA: TGTGCCAGCCGCCAGGGACCGAGTCAAGAGACCCAGTACTTC. Using reference TRBV7-2 and TRBJ2-5 for the parts outside the CDR3, the full variable domain is GAGVSQSPSNKVTEKGKDVELRCDPISGHTALYWYRQSLGQGLEFLIYFQGNSAPDKSGLPSDRFSAERTGGSVSTLTIQRTQQEDSAVYLCASRQGPSQETQYFGPGTRLLVL.

This chain joins TRBV20-1 and TRBJ2-5; 7 nucleotides match TRBD1. V was pared by 5 bases and J by 9 bases, with 6 bases of the junction left unmatched. The CDR3 is 11 amino acids. Germline V gene lookup returns CDR1 DFQATT and CDR2 SNEGSKA (reference sequence). The DNA of the CDR3 is TGCAGTGCTCCCGGACAGGCAGCCCAGTACTTC. This encodes CSAPGQAAQYF.

The chain couples TRBV10-2 to TRBJ2-2; 7 bases align to TRBD1. The V gene end was trimmed by 2 bases and the J gene end by 1 base; junction bases not matched to a gene: 4. The germline V gene has CDR1 WSHSY and CDR2 SAAADI. CDR3 length: 16 amino acids. CDR3: CASSEPGQLNTGELFF. CDR3 nucleotides: TGCGCCAGCAGTGAGCCGGGACAGTTGAACACCGGGGAGCTGTTTTTT.

On this clonotype itself: A much bigger clone sits one base away, suggesting this may be a read error. The rearrangement joins TRBV4-3 to TRBJ2-5, with D perhaps assigned TRBD1 or TRBD2 (5 bases each). V was pared by 4 bases and J by 4 bases, with 22 bases between. The CDR3 is made up of 17 amino acids. CDR1 is LGHNA, CDR2 YSLEER, per germline. The CDR3: CASSLFLRGERRETQYF. CDR3 coding DNA: TGCGCCAGCAGCCTATTTTTGAGGGGTGAGCGGAGAGAGACCCAGTACTTC.

The chain recombines TRBV10-3 with TRBJ2-3; 7 nucleotides align to TRBD1. The CDR3 totals 13 residues. The V and J ends lost 7 bases and 2 bases, in that order; junction bases with no gene match: 3. The germline gives CDR1 ENHRY, CDR2 SYGVKD. CDR3 sequence: CAIKTGATDTQYF. CDR3 DNA sequence: TGTGCCATCAAAACAGGGGCCACAGATACGCAGTATTTT.

This chain joins TRBV9 and TRBJ2-7; 9 bases map to TRBD1. The germline gives CDR1 SGDLS, CDR2 YYNGEE. CDR3 length: 16 amino acids. J gave up 3 bases and V 4 bases, and 11 bases lay outside the gene matches. Here the CDR3 DNA reads TGTGCCAGCAGCCAAGAAAGAGGGACAGGGTTCTACGAGCAGTACTTC. This codes for CASSQERGTGFYEQYF.

The CDR3 spells CAISEPATEGETQYF. CDR3 nucleotide sequence: TGTGCCATCAGTGAGCCGGCGACGGAGGGGGAGACCCAGTACTTC. V gene TRBV10-3 combines with J gene TRBJ2-5; tentative D call: TRBD2 (6 bases). The CDR3 runs 15 residues. Trimming stripped 2 bases from V and 5 bases from J, with 15 bases between. Germline loops: CDR1 ENHRY, CDR2 SYGVKD.

The J gene is TRBJ2-3, the V gene TRBV24-1; weak D call: TRBD2 (7 bases). The CDR3 totals 14 residues. Trimming shortened V by 4 bases and J by 4 bases, and 11 bases separated the two germline ends. Germline lookup yields CDR1 KGHDR and CDR2 SFDVKD. CDR3 loop: CATSERGGADTQYF. CDR3 nucleotide sequence: TGTGCCACCAGTGAGAGGGGGGGTGCAGATACGCAGTATTTT.

V usage is TRBV20-1 and J usage is TRBJ1-1; no reliable D call. With 3 bases removed from V and 1 base from J, the gap between germline ends came to 12 bases. The CDR3 loop spans 14 amino acids. Germline CDR1 reads DFQATT; CDR2 reads SNEGSKA (reference sequence). The CDR3 DNA reads as TGCAGTGCTAGGACCTACAGCGAGAACACTGAAGCTTTCTTT. Its protein product is CSARTYSENTEAFF.

The chain joins TRBV7-9 to TRBJ2-7, with 7 bases matching TRBD1. CDR3 length: 14 residues. In germline, CDR1 is SEHNR, CDR2 FQNEAQ (reference sequence). V dropped 5 bases and J dropped 2; count of bases not matched to a gene: 6. CDR3 loop: CASSPVTGTYEQYF. CDR3 coding DNA: TGTGCCAGCAGCCCTGTGACAGGGACCTACGAGCAGTACTTC.

The CDR3 nucleotides read TGTGCCACCAGTGGGGGGGGGTCCTTATTCCGCCATGAGCAGTTCTTC. Translated, it gives CATSGGGSLFRHEQFF. This chain uses TRBV24-1 with TRBJ2-1, with 7 bases aligning to TRBD2. This CDR3 has 16 amino acids. Germline V gene sequence: CDR1 KGHDR, CDR2 SFDVKD. Losses at the gene ends were 5 bases for V and 8 bases for J; bases not matched to a gene: 14.

This chain uses TRBV2 with TRBJ2-5; maybe TRBD1 (7 bases). The V end was cut by 5 bases, the J end by 5 bases, with 18 bases between. The germline gives CDR1 SNHLY, CDR2 FYNNEI. This CDR3 region has 15 residues. DNA for the CDR3: TGTGCCAGCAGTCTACAGGGGACTTTAGGGGAGACCCAGTACTTC. Its translation: CASSLQGTLGETQYF.